Below, one T cell receptor (beta chain) is given with its context. Germline CDR1 is SGHRS and CDR2 is YFSETQ. With V trimmed by 3 bases and J by 15 bases, 18 bases remained unmatched. The CDR3 loop spans 15 amino acids. The sample is drawn from a study of cytomegalovirus exposure and HLA in healthy donors. A multiplex PCR was run with 60 Vbeta primers and 13 Jbeta primers. The repertoire was sequenced with immunoSEQ multiplex PCR; TCRdb's copy has only in-frame clones and lacks some. This table has around 120,000 clones, 80% appearing once. The TCR comes from a female donor in good health and CMV-seropositive. Sequencing was carried out using PBMCs. The chain couples TRBV5-1 to TRBJ2-1, with 7 bases identical to TRBD1. CDR3 DNA: TGCGCCAGCAGCTCGTATGACTCCAACAGGGGTTCGCGGTTCTTC. Its translation: CASSSYDSNRGSRFF.